Below, 22 T cell receptor beta chains from the same sample are listed, as sequenced in a study of response to subunit inactivated influenza vaccine. MiXCR, run by TCRdb on the RT-PCR reads, gives a single entry per CDR3 protein. Of around 200,000 distinct CDR3 sequences in the sample, nearly 9.5% were seen once. The sample was non-naive T cells sorted from PBMCs, taken on the day of vaccination. These receptors came from a man aged 50 or older who received an inactivated influenza vaccine.

Only a few counts were recorded for this clonotype. The genes are TRBV5-5 and TRBJ2-1; no clear D gene. The V and J ends lost 4 bases and 0 bases respectively, with 8 bases between them. Germline-derived CDR1 and CDR2 are SGHKS and YYEKEE (reference sequence). The CDR3 loop spans 14 amino acids. DNA of the CDR3: TGTGCCAGCAGCCGGATGAGCTCCTACAATGAGCAGTTCTTC. This codes for CASSRMSSYNEQFF.

This clonotype was seen a few times. The chain combines TRBV27 with TRBJ2-3; D might be TRBD1 (5 bases). Germline CDR1 reads MNHEY; CDR2 reads SMNVEV (reference sequence). V lost 7 bases and J lost 4, with 9 bases in between. CDR3 length: 12 amino acids. The CDR3 is CASINRSDTQYF. The CDR3 DNA follows: TGTGCCAGCATTAACAGGTCAGATACGCAGTATTTT.

The table lists this clonotype with a few counts. V gene TRBV12-3 or TRBV12-4 combines with J gene TRBJ1-1; D may be TRBD1 (5 bases). This CDR3 spans 14 amino acids. V lost 5 bases to trimming and J lost 3 bases, with 13 bases between them. For the CDR3, the DNA is TGTGCCAGCAGTATGGGGGGGGAAGACACTGAAGCTTTCTTT. Translated: CASSMGGEDTEAFF.

This chain uses TRBV5-5 with TRBJ1-5; TRBD1 is a possible D gene (6 bases). This CDR3 spans 14 amino acids. Germline values: CDR1 SGHKS, CDR2 YYEKEE (reference sequence). Trimming pared 1 base from V and 6 bases from J, leaving 11 bases between. As DNA, the CDR3 is TGTGCCAGCAGCTTGATCACAGGGAGTCAGCCCCAGCATTTT. This codes for CASSLITGSQPQHF. Combining the CDR3 with reference TRBV5-5 and TRBJ1-5 gives the whole variable domain DAGVTQSPTHLIKTRGQQVTLRCSPISGHKSVSWYQQVLGQGPQFIFQYYEKEERGRGNFPDRFSARQFPNYSSELNVNALLLGDSALYLCASSLITGSQPQHFGDGTRLSIL.

This clonotype has at least ten counts. This chain links TRBV5-1 with TRBJ2-3; D remains unclear. Germline loops: CDR1 SGHRS, CDR2 YFSETQ. The CDR3 runs to 15 residues. The V end lost 4 bases, the J end lost 2 bases, and 14 bases lay between the germline ends. The DNA for the CDR3 is TGCGCCAGCAGCAGCGACGGAATCAACACAGATACGCAGTATTTT. Translating it yields CASSSDGINTDTQYF.

This clonotype came up a few times. The CDR3 DNA reads as TGTGCCAGCAAGCGGGACAGTAATGAAAAACTGTTTTTT. Translated: CASKRDSNEKLFF. The rearrangement links TRBV6-1 to TRBJ1-4, with TRBD1 matching 7 bases. The CDR3 has 13 amino acids. V trimming: 7 bases; J trimming: 4 bases; junction bases outside the gene matches: 3. In germline, CDR1 is MNHNS, CDR2 SASEGT.

The rearrangement joins TRBV5-1 to TRBJ1-1; tentative D call: TRBD1 (5 bases). The CDR3 extends over 15 amino acids. CDR1 and CDR2 (germline): SGHRS, YFSETQ. Between the trimmed V and J ends, which lost 3 bases and 6 bases, there was a span of 18 bases. CDR3 sequence reads: CASSSIDRNKAEAFF. The DNA for the CDR3 is TGCGCCAGCAGCTCCATCGACAGAAATAAGGCTGAAGCTTTCTTT.

This clonotype was picked up a small number of times. The chain employs TRBV6-1 and TRBJ1-1, with D possibly matching TRBD1 (6 bases). Trimming stripped 6 bases from V and 0 bases from J, with 11 bases between. This CDR3 comprises 14 residues. Germline V gene data show CDR1 as MNHNS and CDR2 as SASEGT. The CDR3 DNA follows: TGTGCCAGCAGGGCGCAGGGGATGAACACTGAAGCTTTCTTT. Translated: CASRAQGMNTEAFF.

The chain couples TRBV6-2 or TRBV6-3 to TRBJ1-5, with D hard to call. Per the germline V gene, CDR1 is MNHEY and CDR2 is SVGEGT. Trimming stripped 5 bases from V and 8 bases from J, with 13 bases between. This CDR3 has 13 amino acids. This chain's CDR3 is CASSPMTGEPQHF. The CDR3 region has the DNA TGTGCCAGCAGTCCCATGACGGGTGAGCCCCAGCATTTT.

This clonotype was seen repeatedly, ten times or more. This chain links TRBV6-6 with TRBJ1-2; D is perhaps TRBD1 (5 bases). The CDR3 contains 13 residues. V was cut by 4 bases and J by 8 bases, with 14 bases left in between. Germline V CDR1 and CDR2: MNHNY, SVGAGI (reference sequence). The CDR3 region has the DNA TGTGCCAGCAGTTTCGACAGTCGGAGGGGCTACACCTTC. Protein: CASSFDSRRGYTF.

V is TRBV20-1 and J is TRBJ1-1; the D gene is possibly TRBD1 (6 bases). CDR3 length: 14 amino acids. Germline CDR1 DFQATT, CDR2 SNEGSKA (reference sequence). The V end lost 1 base, the J end lost 1 base, and 10 bases lay between the germline ends. This CDR3 reads CSARVGTKNTEAFF. The DNA of the CDR3 is TGCAGTGCTAGAGTTGGGACAAAGAACACTGAAGCTTTCTTT.

The rearrangement links TRBV7-2 to TRBJ1-6; D is possibly TRBD1 (5 bases). Trimming stripped 6 bases from V and 7 bases from J, with 13 bases between. The V gene's germline CDR1 is SGHTA and CDR2 FQGNSA. The CDR3 consists of 14 residues. CDR3 in DNA: TGTGCCAGCAGGCTAGGGACGGTCAATTCACCCCTCCACTTT. It specifies CASRLGTVNSPLHF.

This sequence joins TRBV5-1 and TRBJ1-4; unclear D gene. This CDR3 is built from 14 residues. V lost 0 bases and J 7 bases, leaving 10 bases between the germline ends. Germline values: CDR1 SGHRS, CDR2 YFSETQ. The CDR3 sequence: CASSLGGTREKLFF. For the CDR3, the DNA is TGCGCCAGCAGCTTGGGAGGTACACGTGAAAAACTGTTTTTT. The complete variable domain, with remaining parts taken from reference TRBV5-1 and TRBJ1-4, reads KAGVTQTPRYLIKTRGQQVTLSCSPISGHRSVSWYQQTPGQGLQFLFEYFSETQRNKGNFPGRFSGRQFSNSRSEMNVSTLELGDSALYLCASSLGGTREKLFFGSGTQLSVL.

This clonotype was counted a few times. The genes are TRBV4-3 and TRBJ2-7; 9 bases match TRBD1. This CDR3 has 14 amino acids. Germline V gene data show CDR1 as LGHNA and CDR2 as YSLEER. V was pared by 4 bases and J by 2 bases, with 3 bases of the junction left unmatched. DNA for the CDR3: TGCGCCAGCAGCCGGGGACAGGGACCCTACGAGCAGTACTTC. Its protein product is CASSRGQGPYEQYF.

This clonotype was seen once. This sequence joins TRBV5-6 and TRBJ1-6; the D is unclear. The CDR3 runs to 16 residues. V was cut by 0 bases and J by 0 bases, with 7 bases left in between. CDR1 is SGHDT, CDR2 YYEEEE, per germline. The CDR3 spells CASSLGPSSYNSPLHF. In nucleotides, the CDR3 is TGTGCCAGCAGCTTGGGCCCGAGCTCCTATAATTCACCCCTCCACTTT.

The genes are TRBV20-1 and TRBJ2-3; D might be TRBD2 (6 bases). The CDR3 is 16 residues long. V was shortened by 3 bases and J by 0 bases, with 16 bases between the two germline ends. CDR1 and CDR2 (germline): DFQATT, SNEGSKA (reference sequence). CDR3 bases: TGCAGTGCTAGTCCTCGGGAGCGGCAGAGCACAGATACGCAGTATTTT. This codes for CSASPRERQSTDTQYF.

This clonotype has at least ten counts. The rearrangement joins TRBV4-1 to TRBJ2-3; 12 bases agree with TRBD2. The germline V gene has CDR1 MGHRA and CDR2 YSYEKL. The CDR3 totals 18 residues. The V segment lost 1 base and the J segment 0 bases; nucleotides outside the gene matches: 5. CDR3 protein: CASSQGLAGATSTDTQYF. CDR3 sequence (DNA): TGCGCCAGCAGCCAAGGACTAGCGGGAGCGACTAGCACAGATACGCAGTATTTT.

This clonotype has just a few counts. This chain links TRBV7-9 with TRBJ2-1, with a weak D call TRBD1 (5 bases). Trimming took off 3 bases at V and 10 bases at J, with 13 bases between the two ends. Germline V gene lookup returns CDR1 SEHNR and CDR2 FQNEAQ (reference sequence). This CDR3 is built from 13 residues. This CDR3 reads CASSFFDSKEQFF. CDR3 coding DNA: TGTGCCAGCAGCTTCTTCGACAGCAAGGAGCAGTTCTTC.

This clonotype was seen repeatedly, ten times or more. Here the CDR3 DNA reads TGTGCCAGCAGCTACAGGGAAAGCTCCTACAATGAGCAGTTCTTC. This translates into CASSYRESSYNEQFF. This rearrangement joins TRBV11-2 to TRBJ2-1, with D tentatively TRBD1 (6 bases). Trimming left V 4 bases short and J 0 bases short, with 10 bases between. Germline assignment: CDR1 SGHAT and CDR2 FQNNGV. The CDR3 covers 15 residues.

The J gene is TRBJ1-3, the V gene TRBV3-1; possible D gene TRBD1, 5 bases. The CDR3 contains 15 residues. Germline CDR1 reads LGHDT; CDR2 reads YNNKEL (reference sequence). V lost 3 bases and J 0 bases, leaving 9 bases between the germline ends. This CDR3 reads CASSQAQVSGNTIYF. The CDR3 nucleotides are TGTGCCAGCAGCCAGGCACAGGTCTCTGGAAACACCATATATTTT.

The genes are TRBV6-1 and TRBJ1-2, with TRBD1 as a possible D gene (6 bases). V was cut by 6 bases and J by 4 bases, with 15 bases left in between. The germline gives CDR1 MNHNS, CDR2 SASEGT. The CDR3 has 14 amino acids. The chain's CDR3 is CASSVGARSYGYTF. The CDR3 coding sequence is TGTGCCAGCAGCGTGGGGGCCAGAAGCTATGGCTACACCTTC.

The chain employs TRBV6-5 and TRBJ2-1; D is unresolved. The germline gives CDR1 MNHEY, CDR2 SVGAGI. The CDR3 sequence is 15 residues long. The V and J ends lost 2 bases and 4 bases respectively, with 12 bases between them. CDR3 DNA: TGTGCCAGCAGTTACGAGGAGAACCTATACAATGAGCAGTTCTTC. Protein sequence: CASSYEENLYNEQFF.